A single sample is the source of the 11 T cell receptor beta chains below, sequenced in a study of CD8 T cells in Susac syndrome. cDNA came from roughly 0.5 to 1 ug RNA primed by random hexamers. Via MiXCR, TCRdb re-called the immunoSEQ multiplex PCR reads, giving one row per CDR3 protein. The data show roughly 180,000 distinct CDR3 sequences, around 94% seen once. Sequencing input: CD4+ T cells from PBMCs. These receptors came from a human donor in good health.

The chain uses TRBV19 and TRBJ2-5; no clear D gene. Trimming shortened V by 5 bases and J by 2 bases, and 18 bases separated the two germline ends. CDR3 length equals 16 residues. CDR1 is LNHDA and CDR2 is SQIVND in the germline V gene (reference sequence). CDR3 sequence (DNA): TGTGCCAGTAGTCTAACCTTCGTCCTCAGTCAAGAGACCCAGTACTTC. As protein: CASSLTFVLSQETQYF.

The chain uses TRBV9 and TRBJ1-2; TRBD1 agrees at 7 bases. This CDR3 has 15 residues. V shed 3 bases and J 5 bases; nucleotides not matched to a gene: 10. The germline CDR1 and CDR2 sequences are SGDLS and YYNGEE. This chain's CDR3 is CASSEGARVPYGYTF. As DNA, the CDR3 is TGTGCCAGCAGCGAGGGGGCGAGGGTCCCTTATGGCTACACCTTC.

The chain uses TRBV29-1 and TRBJ2-7; TRBD1 matches at 7 bases. The CDR3 covers 15 residues. Trimming removed 7 bases from V and 2 bases from J; junction bases left unmatched: 14. Germline V gene data show CDR1 as SQVTM and CDR2 as ANQGSEA. CDR3 in amino acids: CSASSGTDPTYEQYF. The CDR3 nucleotides are TGCAGCGCTAGCTCCGGGACAGACCCTACCTACGAGCAGTACTTC.

This chain joins TRBV9 and TRBJ1-5; a weak D match, TRBD1 (6 bases). V was pared by 6 bases and J by 7 bases, with 17 bases between. Germline V lookup: CDR1 SGDLS, CDR2 YYNGEE. This CDR3 region has 14 residues. The CDR3: CASTNWNRVQPQHF. CDR3 DNA sequence: TGTGCCAGCACCAACTGGAACAGGGTCCAGCCCCAGCATTTT.

The V gene is TRBV18, the J gene TRBJ2-1; TRBD2 matches at 9 bases. Per germline, CDR1 KGHSH and CDR2 LQKENI. V was pared by 2 bases and J by 5 bases, with 7 bases of the junction left unmatched. This CDR3 spans 16 amino acids. This chain's CDR3 is CASSPDIAGDNNEQFF. Written as DNA, the CDR3 is TGTGCCAGCTCACCAGATATAGCGGGGGATAACAATGAGCAGTTCTTC.

The V call is TRBV27, the J call TRBJ1-2; possibly TRBD1 for D (6 bases). The CDR3 is made up of 15 amino acids. With 4 bases removed from V and 8 bases from J, the gap between germline ends came to 20 bases. Per germline, CDR1 MNHEY and CDR2 SMNVEV (reference sequence). The CDR3 here is CASSSPGTRRGGYTF. Here the CDR3 DNA reads TGTGCCAGCAGTTCACCCGGGACACGGAGGGGCGGCTACACCTTC.

The rearrangement uses TRBV15 and TRBJ2-4, with TRBD1 identical over 8 bases. The CDR3 covers 15 residues. Germline lookup yields CDR1 LNHNV and CDR2 YYDKDF (reference sequence). J was trimmed by 8 bases and V by 2 bases; bases with no gene match: 8. CDR3 nucleotide sequence: TGTGCCACCAGCAGAAGGGGACAGGTACAACACATTCAGTACTTC. This translates into CATSRRGQVQHIQYF.

This chain uses TRBV24-1 with TRBJ2-5, with D possibly TRBD2 on 6 matching bases. Germline CDR1 is KGHDR and CDR2 is SFDVKD. The CDR3 extends over 16 amino acids. The V and J ends lost 4 bases and 3 bases respectively, with 17 bases between them. CDR3 nucleotides: TGTGCCACCAGTGACCCCCGTGGGCGGGGAGAAGAGACCCAGTACTTC. The encoded protein is CATSDPRGRGEETQYF.

V and J are TRBV6-5 and TRBJ1-5; D remains unclear. V lost 0 bases, J lost 7 bases, and 13 bases lay in between. This CDR3 is built from 15 residues. The germline V gene encodes CDR1 MNHEY and CDR2 SVGAGI. Written as DNA, the CDR3 is TGTGCCAGCAGTTACTCGATGGGATCCGGACAGCCCCAGCATTTT. As protein: CASSYSMGSGQPQHF.

The chain combines TRBV20-1 with TRBJ2-1; D is unclear. Germline V gene lookup returns CDR1 DFQATT and CDR2 SNEGSKA (reference sequence). Trimming took off 3 bases at V and 11 bases at J, with 14 bases between the two ends. The CDR3 covers 12 residues. CDR3 residues: CSASSVYGQQFF. The CDR3 DNA reads TGCAGTGCTAGTTCGGTATACGGGCAGCAGTTCTTC.

The chain couples TRBV28 to TRBJ2-4; 7 bases are shared with TRBD1. This CDR3 region has 11 residues. J lost 14 bases, V lost 3 bases, and 4 bases had no gene match. Germline V gene lookup returns CDR1 MDHEN and CDR2 SYDVKM. CDR3 protein: CASSFDRDKYF. In DNA form, the CDR3 reads TGTGCCAGCAGTTTCGACAGGGATAAGTACTTC.